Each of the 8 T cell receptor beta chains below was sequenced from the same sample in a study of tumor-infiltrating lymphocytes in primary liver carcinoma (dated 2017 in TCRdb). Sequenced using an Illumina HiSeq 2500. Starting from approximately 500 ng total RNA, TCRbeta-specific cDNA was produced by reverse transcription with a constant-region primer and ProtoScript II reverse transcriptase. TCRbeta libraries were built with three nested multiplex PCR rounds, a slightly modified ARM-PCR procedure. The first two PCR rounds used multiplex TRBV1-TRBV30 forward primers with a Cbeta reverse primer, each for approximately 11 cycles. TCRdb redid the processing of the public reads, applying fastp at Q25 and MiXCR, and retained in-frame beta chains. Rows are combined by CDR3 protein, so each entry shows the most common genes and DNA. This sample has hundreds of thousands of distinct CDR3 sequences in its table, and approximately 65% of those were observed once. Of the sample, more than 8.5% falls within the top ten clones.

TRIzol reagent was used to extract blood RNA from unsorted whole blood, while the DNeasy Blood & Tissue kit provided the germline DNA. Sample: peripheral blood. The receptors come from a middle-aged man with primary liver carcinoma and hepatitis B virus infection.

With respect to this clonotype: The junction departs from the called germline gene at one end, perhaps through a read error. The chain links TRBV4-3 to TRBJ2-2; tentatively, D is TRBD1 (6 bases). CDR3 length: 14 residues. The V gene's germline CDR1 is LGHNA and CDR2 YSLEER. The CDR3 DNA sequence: TGCGCCAGCAACCAACAGGGTCGGGGCGGGGAGCTGTTTTTT. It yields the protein CASNQQGRGGELFF.

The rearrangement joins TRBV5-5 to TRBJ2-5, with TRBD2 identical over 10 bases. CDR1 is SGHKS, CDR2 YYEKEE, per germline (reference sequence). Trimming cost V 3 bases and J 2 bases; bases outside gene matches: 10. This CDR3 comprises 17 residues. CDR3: CASSWGWTSGIQETQYF. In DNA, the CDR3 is TGTGCCAGCAGCTGGGGGTGGACTAGCGGCATTCAAGAGACCCAGTACTTC.

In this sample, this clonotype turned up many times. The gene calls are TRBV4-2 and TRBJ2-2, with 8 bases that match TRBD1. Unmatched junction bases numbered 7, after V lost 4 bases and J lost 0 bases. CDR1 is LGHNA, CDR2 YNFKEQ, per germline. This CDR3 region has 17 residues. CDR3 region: CASSRYGQGANTGELFF. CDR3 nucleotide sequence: TGTGCCAGCAGCCGATATGGACAGGGCGCGAACACCGGGGAGCTGTTTTTT.

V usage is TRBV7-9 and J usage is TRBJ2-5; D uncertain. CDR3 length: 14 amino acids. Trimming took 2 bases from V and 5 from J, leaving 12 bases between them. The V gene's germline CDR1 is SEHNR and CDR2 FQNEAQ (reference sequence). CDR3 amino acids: CASSLPTDLETQYF. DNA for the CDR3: TGTGCCAGCAGCTTACCCACCGACCTCGAGACCCAGTACTTC.

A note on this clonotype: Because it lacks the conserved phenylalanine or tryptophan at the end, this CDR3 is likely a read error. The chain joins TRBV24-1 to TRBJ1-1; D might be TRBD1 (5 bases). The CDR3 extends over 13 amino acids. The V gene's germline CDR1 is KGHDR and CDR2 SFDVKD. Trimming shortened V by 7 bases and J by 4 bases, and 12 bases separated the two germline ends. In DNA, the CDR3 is TGTGCCACCAGCTCCTCGGGGGTCACTGAAGCTTTCATT. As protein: CATSSSGVTEAFI.

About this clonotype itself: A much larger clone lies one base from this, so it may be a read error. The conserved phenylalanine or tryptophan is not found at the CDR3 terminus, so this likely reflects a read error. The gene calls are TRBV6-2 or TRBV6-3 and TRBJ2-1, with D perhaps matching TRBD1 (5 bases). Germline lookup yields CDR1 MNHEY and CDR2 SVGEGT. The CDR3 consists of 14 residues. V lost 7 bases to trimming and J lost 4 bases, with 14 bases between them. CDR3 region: CASTLRTNYNEQFL. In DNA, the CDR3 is TGTGCCAGCACCTTGAGGACAAATTACAATGAGCAGTTCTTG.

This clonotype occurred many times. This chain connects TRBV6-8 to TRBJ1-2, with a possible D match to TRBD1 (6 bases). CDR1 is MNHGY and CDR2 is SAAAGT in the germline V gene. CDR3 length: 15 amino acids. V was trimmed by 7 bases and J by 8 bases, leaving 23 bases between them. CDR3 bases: TGTGCCAGCACCACGGAGGGGGACCTAATTGGAGGCTACACCTTC. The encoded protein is CASTTEGDLIGGYTF.

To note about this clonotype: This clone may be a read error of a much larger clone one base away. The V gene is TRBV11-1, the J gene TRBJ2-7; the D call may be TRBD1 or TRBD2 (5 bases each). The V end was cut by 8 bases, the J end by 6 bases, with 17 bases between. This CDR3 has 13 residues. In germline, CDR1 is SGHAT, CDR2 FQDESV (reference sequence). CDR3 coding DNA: TGTGCCAGCGGCCAAGAGGTAGGGACCGAGCAGTACTTC. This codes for CASGQEVGTEQYF. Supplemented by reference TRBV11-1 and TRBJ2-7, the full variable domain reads EAEVAQSPRYKITEKSQAVAFWCDPISGHATLYWYRQILGQGPELLVQFQDESVVDDSQLPKDRFSAERLKGVDSTLKIQPAELGDSAMYLCASGQEVGTEQYFGPGTRLTVT.